These 23 T cell receptor beta chains share one sample of origin, sequenced in a study of PD-L1 blockade in urothelial cancer (dated by TCRdb to the late 2010s). The sample's time point label is to be understood as: pretreatment peripheral blood. Receptor libraries were prepared by the immunoSEQ multiplex PCR assay. TCRdb mirrors the immuneACCESS table, restricted to in-frame sequences. Some clones are absent from its copies; in checked studies, under half trace to an unresolved V gene, and the reason for the others is unknown. The sample records about 63,000 clones, approximately 80% of which are singletons. Of the sample, 5% to 7% falls within the top ten clones. The specimen comprised PBMCs, sampled around atezolizumab (anti-PD-L1) treatment. Receptors were obtained from a man between 65 and 79 years old with urothelial cancer.

The chain joins TRBV6-5 to TRBJ1-1; D might be TRBD1 (5 bases). The V and J ends lost 5 bases and 3 bases respectively, with 16 bases between them. Germline V gene lookup returns CDR1 MNHEY and CDR2 SVGAGI. This CDR3 is 15 amino acids long. The CDR3 coding sequence is TGTGCCAGCAGTCCCGGCGGGACGTTATACACTGAAGCTTTCTTT. The encoded protein is CASSPGGTLYTEAFF.

The V and J genes are TRBV6-1 and TRBJ1-3, with D hard to call. Trimming shortened V by 7 bases and J by 0 bases, and 7 bases separated the two germline ends. Germline CDR1 is MNHNS and CDR2 is SASEGT. This CDR3 is built from 13 residues. CDR3 DNA sequence: TGTGCCAGCACAACTAACTCTGGAAACACCATATATTTT. Translated, it gives CASTTNSGNTIYF.

Only one count was recorded for this clone. This chain links TRBV27 with TRBJ1-5; D is uncertain. The CDR3 has 15 amino acids. Germline CDR1 MNHEY, CDR2 SMNVEV (reference sequence). V dropped 1 base and J dropped 0 bases, with 7 bases sitting between them. The CDR3 loop is CASSLFSSSNQPQHF. As DNA, the CDR3 is TGTGCCAGCAGTTTATTTAGCAGTAGCAATCAGCCCCAGCATTTT.

This chain joins TRBV7-9 and TRBJ1-1; D call uncertain. Germline V gene lookup returns CDR1 SEHNR and CDR2 FQNEAQ (reference sequence). This CDR3 has 16 amino acids. V gave up 5 bases and J gave up 4 bases, with 20 bases separating them. The CDR3 here is CASSRDQDPRGTEAFF. CDR3 bases: TGTGCCAGCAGCCGCGACCAAGACCCCCGGGGCACTGAAGCTTTCTTT.

This chain joins TRBV10-3 and TRBJ1-1; unclear D gene. The V gene lost 6 bases and the J gene lost 2 bases, with 13 bases spanning the gap. The CDR3 runs to 14 residues. Germline V gene lookup returns CDR1 ENHRY and CDR2 SYGVKD. The CDR3 here is CAISETNRNTEAFF. The CDR3 DNA is TGTGCCATCAGCGAAACCAATAGAAACACTGAAGCTTTCTTT.

The chain has TRBV19 and TRBJ2-1; 14 nucleotides align to TRBD2. The germline V gene encodes CDR1 LNHDA and CDR2 SQIVND (reference sequence). The CDR3 covers 16 residues. V gave up 4 bases and J gave up 8 bases; unmatched junction bases: 7. For the CDR3, the DNA is TGTGCCAGTAGTAGGGGACTAGCGGGAGCTCAGGATGAGCAGTTCTTC. Translating gives CASSRGLAGAQDEQFF.

The chain carries TRBV29-1 and TRBJ1-1; TRBD1 matches 9 bases. V shed 7 bases, J shed 6 bases, and the junction held 6 bases outside the gene matches. Germline loops: CDR1 SQVTM, CDR2 ANQGSEA. The CDR3 has 12 amino acids. The CDR3: CSGTGDLPEAFF. The CDR3 nucleotides are TGCAGCGGGACAGGGGATCTCCCTGAAGCTTTCTTT.

The CDR3 DNA follows: TGTGCCAGCAGTTACTCGGGGACAGTGAACACTGAAGCTTTCTTT. Its translation: CASSYSGTVNTEAFF. The chain carries TRBV6-5 and TRBJ1-1; the match to TRBD1 covers 7 bases. The germline V gene has CDR1 MNHEY and CDR2 SVGAGI. J lost 0 bases, V lost 0 bases, and 1 base had no gene match. There are 15 residues in the CDR3.

The chain uses TRBV14 and TRBJ2-2; D ambiguous. With 3 bases removed from V and 7 bases from J, the gap between germline ends came to 9 bases. Per the germline V gene, CDR1 is SGHDN and CDR2 is FVKESK. The CDR3 contains 13 residues. CDR3: CASSQVPGGELFF. The CDR3 nucleotides are TGTGCCAGCAGCCAGGTCCCGGGCGGGGAGCTGTTTTTT.

V gene TRBV4-3 combines with J gene TRBJ2-3, with D perhaps TRBD2 (6 bases). The length of the CDR3 is 14 residues. Germline V gives CDR1 LGHNA, CDR2 YSLEER. V gave up 4 bases and J gave up 2 bases, with 10 bases separating them. The CDR3 nucleotides read TGCGCCAGCAGCCGGAGGGGAGCCACAGATACGCAGTATTTT. This gives the protein CASSRRGATDTQYF.

The V call is TRBV5-4, the J call TRBJ2-1; possibly TRBD1 for D (5 bases). Trimming stripped 0 bases from V and 9 bases from J, with 10 bases between. The CDR3 totals 13 residues. Germline assignment: CDR1 SGHNT and CDR2 YYREEE (reference sequence). In DNA form, the CDR3 reads TGTGCCAGCAGCTTGGGTCAGGGTCCTGAGCAGTTCTTC. Protein product: CASSLGQGPEQFF. Complete variable domain (other parts from reference TRBV5-4 and TRBJ2-1): ETGVTQSPTHLIKTRGQQVTLRCSSQSGHNTVSWYQQALGQGPQFIFQYYREEENGRGNFPPRFSGLQFPNYSSELNVNALELDDSALYLCASSLGQGPEQFFGPGTRLTVL.

The chain carries TRBV10-3 and TRBJ1-3; D gene unclear. This CDR3 has 14 residues. Per germline, CDR1 ENHRY and CDR2 SYGVKD. V gave up 6 bases and J gave up 0 bases, with 9 bases separating them. The CDR3 sequence: CAISAVSSGNTIYF. The CDR3 region has the DNA TGTGCCATCAGCGCCGTGAGCTCTGGAAACACCATATATTTT.

The chain joins TRBV9 to TRBJ1-5; weak D call: TRBD1 (5 bases). Germline CDR1 SGDLS, CDR2 YYNGEE. This CDR3 has 14 residues. The V and J ends lost 2 bases and 4 bases respectively, with 10 bases between them. Here the CDR3 DNA reads TGTGCCAGCAGCGTGACGGGGACTAATCAGCCCCAGCATTTT. This encodes CASSVTGTNQPQHF.

The J gene is TRBJ2-3, the V gene TRBV7-6; maybe TRBD2 (5 bases). Germline CDR1 and CDR2: SGHVS and FNYEAQ. Between the trimmed V and J ends, which lost 0 bases and 5 bases, there was a span of 6 bases. The CDR3 has 13 amino acids. The CDR3 coding sequence is TGTGCCAGCAGCTTAGCGGAGGAAGATACGCAGTATTTT. This sequence encodes CASSLAEEDTQYF. The complete variable domain, with remaining parts taken from reference TRBV7-6 and TRBJ2-3, reads GAGVSQSPRYKVTKRGQDVALRCDPISGHVSLYWYRQALGQGPEFLTYFNYEAQQDKSGLPNDRFSAERPEGSISTLTIQRTEQRDSAMYRCASSLAEEDTQYFGPGTRLTVL.

The rearrangement joins TRBV25-1 to TRBJ2-5; TRBD1 aligns across 11 bases. The CDR3 has 16 amino acids. V lost 3 bases, J lost 4 bases, and 7 bases stayed unmatched. The V gene's germline CDR1 is MGHDK and CDR2 SYGVNS. The DNA for the CDR3 is TGTGCCAGCAGTGATTCGGGGACAGGGGGAAGAGAGACCCAGTACTTC. This sequence encodes CASSDSGTGGRETQYF.

CDR3 DNA: TGTGCCAGCAGCGCCGAGGACAGCAATGAAAAACTGTTTTTT. This sequence encodes CASSAEDSNEKLFF. The chain employs TRBV9 and TRBJ1-4; D possibly corresponds to TRBD1 (6 bases). Germline V gene lookup returns CDR1 SGDLS and CDR2 YYNGEE. This CDR3 has 14 amino acids. The V gene lost 3 bases and the J gene lost 5 bases, with 11 bases spanning the gap.

This clone was detected once. The V gene is TRBV2, the J gene TRBJ2-7, with 10 bases matching TRBD2. Germline CDR1 and CDR2: SNHLY and FYNNEI. The ends lost 4 bases at V and 3 bases at J; junction bases unmatched: 6. CDR3 size: 15 residues. CDR3 sequence reads: CASSVGSGRGYEQYF. The CDR3 DNA sequence: TGTGCCAGCAGTGTAGGAAGCGGGAGGGGCTACGAGCAGTACTTC.

The rearrangement joins TRBV19 to TRBJ1-5; D is ambiguous. The CDR3 length is 16 residues. V lost 1 base and J lost 0, with 10 bases in between. Germline CDR1 reads LNHDA; CDR2 reads SQIVND (reference sequence). CDR3 coding DNA: TGTGCCAGTAGTATAGCGGGGATTACTAGCAATCAGCCCCAGCATTTT. The encoded protein is CASSIAGITSNQPQHF.

V gene TRBV6-1 combines with J gene TRBJ1-1; TRBD1 matches 7 bases. V gave up 3 bases and J gave up 11 bases; unmatched junction bases: 9. Germline V gene lookup returns CDR1 MNHNS and CDR2 SASEGT. The CDR3 is made up of 13 amino acids. This chain's CDR3 is CASSDDRDVTAFF. The CDR3 nucleotides are TGTGCCAGCAGTGACGACAGGGACGTTACGGCTTTCTTT.

The V gene is TRBV27, the J gene TRBJ2-1; 9 bases map to TRBD2. CDR1 is MNHEY and CDR2 is SMNVEV in the germline V gene (reference sequence). Losses at the gene ends were 5 bases for V and 4 bases for J; bases not matched to a gene: 9. The CDR3 runs 16 residues. CDR3 sequence: CASSLSGTSRYNEQFF. CDR3 DNA sequence: TGTGCCAGCAGTCTCTCGGGGACTAGCAGGTACAATGAGCAGTTCTTC.

The chain couples TRBV7-2 to TRBJ1-4; 9 bases match TRBD1. CDR3 length equals 15 residues. J lost 8 bases, V lost 5 bases, and 9 bases had no gene match. The germline gives CDR1 SGHTA, CDR2 FQGNSA. The CDR3: CASSGLGTGWEKLFF. CDR3 sequence (DNA): TGTGCCAGCAGCGGTCTTGGGACAGGGTGGGAAAAACTGTTTTTT.

The V and J genes are TRBV7-9 and TRBJ1-4; D is possibly TRBD1 (6 bases). Trimming took 8 bases from V and 0 from J, leaving 10 bases between them. CDR1 is SEHNR and CDR2 is FQNEAQ in the germline V gene (reference sequence). There are 14 residues in the CDR3. The CDR3 protein is CASAYRATNEKLFF. The CDR3 DNA follows: TGTGCCAGCGCCTACAGGGCAACTAATGAAAAACTGTTTTTT.

This chain uses TRBV7-9 with TRBJ2-6; 10 nucleotides agree with TRBD1. Trimming took 3 bases from V and 0 from J; bases not matched to a gene: 5. This CDR3 is built from 18 residues. Germline assignment: CDR1 SEHNR and CDR2 FQNEAQ (reference sequence). CDR3 bases: TGTGCCAGCAGCTTTGCCGGGACAGGGGACTCTGGGGCCAACGTCCTGACTTTC. It yields the protein CASSFAGTGDSGANVLTF.